These 9 T cell receptor beta chains came from one sample sequenced in a study of blood T cell repertoires in COVID-19. Sequenced by immunoSEQ multiplex PCR; TCRdb stores in-frame clones only, minus some. The sample lists a few hundred thousand clones; approximately 80% were seen once. The sequenced sample consisted of PBMCs or T cells enriched from blood (not recorded which). These receptors were obtained from a woman in her 40s with acute COVID-19.

This clone is a singleton in its sample. The chain recombines TRBV19 with TRBJ1-1, with 10 bases that match TRBD1. The germline gives CDR1 LNHDA, CDR2 SQIVND (reference sequence). Trimming at V came to 5 bases and at J to 6 bases, leaving 9 bases not matched to a gene. The CDR3 totals 15 residues. The CDR3 coding sequence is TGTGCCAGTAGTCCCAACGGACAGGGGGTGTCTGAAGCTTTCTTT. Translating gives CASSPNGQGVSEAFF.

V usage is TRBV29-1 and J usage is TRBJ2-3; possibly TRBD2 for D (5 bases). The V gene's germline CDR1 is SQVTM and CDR2 ANQGSEA. Trimming removed 4 bases at V and 5 bases at J, with 13 bases between. CDR3 length: 13 residues. In DNA form, the CDR3 reads TGCAGCGTTGCCATCCTCGAGGGAGATACGCAGTATTTT. Translation gives CSVAILEGDTQYF.

This clone is a singleton in its sample. The V and J genes are TRBV11-1 and TRBJ2-7; weak D call: TRBD2 (5 bases). The CDR3 extends over 15 amino acids. Germline values: CDR1 SGHAT, CDR2 FQDESV (reference sequence). V gave up 2 bases and J gave up 0 bases, with 11 bases separating them. The CDR3 region is CASSLSRGGSYEQYF. DNA of the CDR3: TGTGCCAGCAGCTTATCCCGTGGAGGCTCCTACGAGCAGTACTTC.

The chain couples TRBV5-1 to TRBJ2-1; D perhaps matches TRBD2 (5 bases). The V end lost 0 bases, the J end lost 7 bases, and 17 bases lay between the germline ends. This CDR3 spans 16 amino acids. Germline V lookup: CDR1 SGHRS, CDR2 YFSETQ. This CDR3 is CASSLVQRQRGNEQFF. The CDR3 DNA follows: TGCGCCAGCAGCTTGGTTCAGCGGCAGCGTGGGAATGAGCAGTTCTTC.

V is TRBV4-2 and J is TRBJ2-6; D remains ambiguous. The germline CDR1 and CDR2 sequences are LGHNA and YNFKEQ. The CDR3 covers 15 residues. Trimming took 7 bases from V and 1 from J, leaving 11 bases between them. The CDR3 protein is CASTPVPSGANVLTF. The CDR3, as DNA: TGTGCCAGCACCCCCGTCCCTTCTGGGGCCAACGTCCTGACTTTC.

CDR3 residues: CASSLPNSVKRGHGYTF. As DNA, the CDR3 is TGTGCCAGCAGTTTACCTAATTCCGTCAAAAGGGGTCATGGCTACACCTTC. The V gene is TRBV28, the J gene TRBJ1-2; TRBD1 is a possible D gene (5 bases). Germline V gene lookup returns CDR1 MDHEN and CDR2 SYDVKM. The CDR3 is 17 amino acids. V was trimmed by 2 bases and J by 6 bases, leaving 22 bases between them.

CDR3 nucleotides: TGTGCCAGCAGCCTGGACAGGGCCCATGCTAATGAGCAGTTCTTC. It codes for CASSLDRAHANEQFF. This chain joins TRBV7-3 and TRBJ2-1; 8 nucleotides match TRBD1. V dropped 5 bases and J dropped 7; count of bases not matched to a gene: 10. The CDR3 is 15 residues long. CDR1 and CDR2 from the germline V gene are SGHTA and FQGTGA. The whole variable domain, filled in from reference TRBV7-3 and TRBJ2-1, reads GAGVSQTPSNKVTEKGKYVELRCDPISGHTALYWYRQSLGQGPEFLIYFQGTGAADDSGLPNDRFFAVRPEGSVSTLKIQRTERGDSAVYLCASSLDRAHANEQFFGPGTRLTVL.

In this sample, this clone turned up once. The rearrangement uses TRBV28 and TRBJ2-7; 7 positions match TRBD2. CDR1 is MDHEN, CDR2 SYDVKM, per germline. Trimming took 6 bases from V and 3 from J; bases not matched to a gene: 14. The CDR3 loop spans 16 amino acids. The chain's CDR3 is CASSHPRDYLFYEQYF. The CDR3 region has the DNA TGTGCCAGCAGCCACCCCCGGGACTACCTTTTCTACGAGCAGTACTTC.

The rearrangement links TRBV3-1 (or the pseudogene TRBV3-2) to TRBJ1-6; D is undetermined. Germline values: CDR1 LGHDT, CDR2 YNNKEL (reference sequence). This CDR3 is built from 12 residues. V gave up 8 bases and J gave up 5 bases, with 7 bases separating them. This CDR3 reads CASDGDNSPLHF. DNA for the CDR3: TGTGCCAGCGACGGAGATAATTCACCCCTCCACTTT.